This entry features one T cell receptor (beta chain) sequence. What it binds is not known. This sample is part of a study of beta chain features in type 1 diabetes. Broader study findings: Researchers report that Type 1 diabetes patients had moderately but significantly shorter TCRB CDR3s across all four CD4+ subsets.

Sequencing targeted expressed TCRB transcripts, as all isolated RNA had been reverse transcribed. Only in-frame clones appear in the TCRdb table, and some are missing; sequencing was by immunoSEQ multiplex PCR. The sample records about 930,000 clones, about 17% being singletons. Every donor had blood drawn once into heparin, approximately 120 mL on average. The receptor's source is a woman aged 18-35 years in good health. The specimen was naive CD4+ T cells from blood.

This chain's CDR3 is CASSLRVVDEQFF. CDR3 sequence (DNA): TGCGCCAGCAGCTTGAGGGTGGTCGATGAGCAGTTCTTC. J is TRBJ2-1 and V is TRBV5-1; D is unresolved. Germline values: CDR1 SGHRS, CDR2 YFSETQ. V lost 1 base to trimming and J lost 8 bases, with 10 bases between them. This CDR3 has 13 amino acids.